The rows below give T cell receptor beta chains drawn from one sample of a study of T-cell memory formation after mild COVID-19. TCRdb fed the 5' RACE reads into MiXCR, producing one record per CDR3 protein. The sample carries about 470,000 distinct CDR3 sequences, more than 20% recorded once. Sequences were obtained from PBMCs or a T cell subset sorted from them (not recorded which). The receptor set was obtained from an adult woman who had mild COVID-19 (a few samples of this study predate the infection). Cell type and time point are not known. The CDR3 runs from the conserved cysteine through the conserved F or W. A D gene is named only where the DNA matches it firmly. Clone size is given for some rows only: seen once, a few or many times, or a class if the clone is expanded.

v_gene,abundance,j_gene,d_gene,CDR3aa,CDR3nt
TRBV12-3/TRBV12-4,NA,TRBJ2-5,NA,CACSQVEGVGEETQYF,TGTGCTTGCAGCCAGGTTGAGGGGGTAGGCGAAGAGACCCAGTACTTC
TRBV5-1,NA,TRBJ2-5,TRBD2,CASSPSGGGQETQYF,TGCGCCAGCAGCCCTAGCGGGGGCGGCCAAGAGACCCAGTACTTC
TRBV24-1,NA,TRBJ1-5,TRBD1,CATRQDRAQPQHF,TGTGCCACCAGGCAGGACAGGGCTCAGCCCCAGCATTTT
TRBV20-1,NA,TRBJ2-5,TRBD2,CSARPRPPAGRLAGQETQYF,TGCAGTGCTAGACCTAGGCCCCCTGCTGGAAGACTAGCGGGACAAGAGACCCAGTACTTC
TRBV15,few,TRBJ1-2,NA,CATSRDRAGYGYTF,TGTGCCACCAGCAGAGACAGGGCGGGCTATGGCTACACCTTC
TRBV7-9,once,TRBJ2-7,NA,CASSTTGAYYEQYF,TGTGCCAGCAGCACGACAGGTGCCTATTACGAGCAGTACTTC
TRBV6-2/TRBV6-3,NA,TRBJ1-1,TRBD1,CASSPWDRKMNTEAFF,TGTGCCAGCAGTCCCTGGGACAGAAAAATGAACACTGAAGCTTTCTTT
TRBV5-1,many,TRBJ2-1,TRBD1,CASSPKTTGSSYNEQFF,TGCGCCAGCAGCCCCAAAACGACAGGGAGTTCCTACAATGAGCAGTTCTTC
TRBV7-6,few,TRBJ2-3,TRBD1,CASSRNTGQGSDTQYF,TGTGCCAGCAGCCGAAACACGGGACAGGGGTCCGATACGCAGTATTTT
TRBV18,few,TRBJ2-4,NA,CASSPPTRQPKNIQYF,TGTGCCAGCTCACCACCTACGAGACAGCCCAAAAACATTCAGTACTTC
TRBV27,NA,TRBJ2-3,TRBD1,CASSLYAGQGTDTQYF,TGTGCCAGCAGTTTATATGCGGGACAGGGCACAGATACGCAGTATTTT
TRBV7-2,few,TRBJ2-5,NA,CASSLRGPGPQETQYF,TGTGCCAGCAGCCTGCGGGGGCCGGGGCCCCAAGAGACCCAGTACTTC
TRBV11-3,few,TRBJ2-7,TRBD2,CASSPEPSGSYEQYF,TGTGCCAGCAGCCCCGAACCTAGCGGATCCTACGAGCAGTACTTC
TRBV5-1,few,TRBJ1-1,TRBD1,CASSLGTGATEAFF,TGCGCCAGCAGCTTGGGGACAGGGGCGACTGAAGCTTTCTTT
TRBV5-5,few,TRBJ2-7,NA,CASSLGPLFYEQYF,TGTGCCAGCAGCTTGGGGCCGCTTTTCTACGAGCAGTACTTC
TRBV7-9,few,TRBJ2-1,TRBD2,CASSSGLAGGATYNEQFF,TGTGCCAGCAGTTCTGGACTAGCGGGAGGGGCGACCTACAATGAGCAGTTCTTC
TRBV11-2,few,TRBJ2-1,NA,CASSSLQMTGEQFF,TGTGCCAGCAGCTCCTTACAAATGACCGGGGAGCAGTTCTTC
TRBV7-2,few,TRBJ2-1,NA,CASSWLGGDEQFF,TGTGCCAGCAGCTGGTTAGGCGGGGATGAGCAGTTCTTC
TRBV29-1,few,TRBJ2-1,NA,CSVGGEQGSYNEQFF,TGCAGCGTTGGGGGGGAACAGGGTTCCTACAATGAGCAGTTCTTC
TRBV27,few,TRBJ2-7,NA,CASSNQFLTSYEQYF,TGTGCCAGCAGCAATCAGTTTCTGACCTCCTACGAGCAGTACTTC
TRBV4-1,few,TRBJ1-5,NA,CASSQVLGGVEQPQHF,TGCGCCAGCAGCCAAGTCCTCGGGGGCGTGGAACAGCCCCAGCATTTT
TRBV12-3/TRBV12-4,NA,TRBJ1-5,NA,CASRASPPPQHF,TGTGCCAGCAGAGCCTCGCCCCCGCCCCAGCATTTT
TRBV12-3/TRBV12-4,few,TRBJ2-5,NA,CASTPGLSNTQETQYF,TGTGCCAGCACTCCGGGACTCTCGAACACCCAAGAGACCCAGTACTTC
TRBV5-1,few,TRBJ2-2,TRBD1,CASRLDRDGTGELFF,TGCGCCAGCAGACTGGACAGGGATGGCACCGGGGAGCTGTTTTTT
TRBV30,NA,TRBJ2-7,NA,CAWGGGYEQYF,TGTGCCTGGGGGGGAGGCTACGAGCAGTACTTC
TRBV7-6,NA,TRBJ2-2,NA,CASSLREDVTGELFF,TGTGCCAGCAGCTTAAGGGAGGATGTCACCGGGGAGCTGTTTTTT
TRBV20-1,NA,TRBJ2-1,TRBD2,CSARELAGGFSYNEQFF,TGCAGTGCTAGAGAACTAGCGGGGGGGTTCTCCTACAATGAGCAGTTCTTC
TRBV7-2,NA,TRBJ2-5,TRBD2,CASSLEAGEGETQYF,TGTGCCAGCAGCTTAGAAGCGGGAGAGGGAGAGACCCAGTACTTC
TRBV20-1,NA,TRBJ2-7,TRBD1,CSAPGQASDEQYF,TGCAGTGCACCGGGACAGGCGTCGGACGAGCAGTACTTC
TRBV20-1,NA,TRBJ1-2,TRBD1,CSASYGQGAGYTF,TGCAGTGCATCCTATGGGCAGGGGGCAGGCTACACCTTC
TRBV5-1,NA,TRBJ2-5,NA,CASSFVTGTPYF,TGCGCCAGCAGCTTCGTTACCGGGACACCGTACTTC
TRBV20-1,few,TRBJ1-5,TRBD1,CSARILGQRVRPQHF,TGCAGTGCTAGAATACTGGGACAGCGAGTGAGGCCCCAGCATTTT
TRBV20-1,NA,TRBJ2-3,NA,CSARSGGITSTDTQYF,TGCAGTGCTAGATCGGGGGGCATAACTAGCACAGATACGCAGTATTTT
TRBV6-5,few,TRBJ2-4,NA,CASSYGTDLAKNIQYF,TGTGCCAGCAGTTACGGGACTGACTTAGCCAAAAACATTCAGTACTTC
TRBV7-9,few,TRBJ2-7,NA,CASSFQTWEQYF,TGTGCCAGCAGCTTCCAAACGTGGGAGCAGTACTTC
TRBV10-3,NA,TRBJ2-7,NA,CAISPGGSGSYEQYF,TGTGCCATCAGTCCCGGCGGTAGCGGCTCCTACGAGCAGTACTTC
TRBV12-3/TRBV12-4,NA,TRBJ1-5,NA,CASSPDINQPQHF,TGTGCCAGCAGCCCAGACATAAATCAGCCCCAGCATTTT
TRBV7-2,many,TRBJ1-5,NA,CASSRRRDQPQHF,TGTGCCAGCAGCCGGCGTCGAGATCAGCCCCAGCATTTT
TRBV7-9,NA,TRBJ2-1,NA,CASSPRTGGWAEQFF,TGTGCCAGCAGCCCCAGGACTGGCGGGTGGGCTGAGCAGTTCTTC
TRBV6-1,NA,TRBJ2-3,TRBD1,CASSGEQGADTQYF,TGTGCCAGCAGTGGGGAACAGGGGGCAGATACGCAGTATTTT
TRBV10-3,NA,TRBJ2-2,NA,CATRPDRNTGELFF,TGTGCCACCCGCCCGGACCGAAACACCGGGGAGCTGTTTTTT
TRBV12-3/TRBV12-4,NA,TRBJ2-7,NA,CASSLGPNLGEQYF,TGTGCCAGCAGTTTAGGGCCTAACCTGGGCGAGCAGTACTTC
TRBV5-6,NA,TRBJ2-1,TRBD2,CASSSLGGAGANNEQFF,TGTGCCAGCAGCTCCCTCGGGGGAGCGGGAGCCAACAATGAGCAGTTCTTC
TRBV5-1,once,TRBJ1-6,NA,CASSPSGVTGSPLHF,TGCGCCAGCAGCCCGTCCGGGGTAACTGGTTCACCCCTCCACTTT
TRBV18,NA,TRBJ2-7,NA,CASSPNAPGQTYEQYF,TGTGCCAGCTCACCTAACGCACCGGGACAAACCTACGAGCAGTACTTC
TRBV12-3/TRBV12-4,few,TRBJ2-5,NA,CASSREYQETQYF,TGTGCCAGCAGTAGGGAGTACCAAGAGACCCAGTACTTC
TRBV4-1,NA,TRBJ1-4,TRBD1,CASSHLWTGIVSNEKLFF,TGCGCCAGCAGCCATCTCTGGACAGGGATAGTGAGTAATGAAAAACTGTTTTTT
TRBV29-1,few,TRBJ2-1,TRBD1,CSLGQGLVNEQFF,TGCAGCTTGGGACAGGGATTGGTCAATGAGCAGTTCTTC